Following are 28 T cell receptor beta chains from one sample sequenced in a study of shared clonotypes between healthy human individuals. Using immunoSEQ multiplex PCR, the repertoire was profiled, and TCRdb retains in-frame clones only, with some absent. The repertoire holds some 1,600,000 clones, with 95% to 99% as singletons. Sequencing used naive CD4+ T cells sorted from blood. The subset was: CD45RA+ positively selected. The receptors come from a man aged 30-40 years in good health.

V gene TRBV4-2 combines with J gene TRBJ2-2; D remains ambiguous. V was shortened by 1 base and J by 1 base, with 13 bases between the two germline ends. The CDR3 consists of 17 residues. The germline gives CDR1 LGHNA, CDR2 YNFKEQ. In DNA, the CDR3 is TGTGCCAGCAGCCAAGCCTTCCGGTCAAAGAACACCGGGGAGCTGTTTTTT. Its protein product is CASSQAFRSKNTGELFF.

The V call is TRBV18, the J call TRBJ1-2, with 7 bases identical to TRBD1. The CDR3 runs to 14 residues. Losses at the gene ends were 3 bases for V and 7 bases for J; bases not matched to a gene: 8. CDR1 is KGHSH and CDR2 is LQKENI in the germline V gene. This chain's CDR3 is CASSPRAGGAGYTF. DNA for the CDR3: TGTGCCAGCTCACCCCGGGCAGGGGGTGCTGGCTACACCTTC.

The chain carries TRBV7-8 and TRBJ2-2, with a weak D call TRBD1 (5 bases). This CDR3 contains 14 residues. The ends were cut back, 3 bases at V and 2 bases at J, with 7 bases in the middle. Germline V lookup: CDR1 SGHVS, CDR2 FQNEAQ. The CDR3 protein is CASSFDRNTGELFF. For the CDR3, the DNA is TGTGCCAGCAGCTTCGACAGAAACACCGGGGAGCTGTTTTTT.

V is TRBV5-5 and J is TRBJ2-3, with TRBD2 matching 8 bases. The J segment lost 6 bases and the V segment lost 5 bases, leaving 2 bases of the junction unmatched. The CDR3 extends over 12 amino acids. Per germline, CDR1 SGHKS and CDR2 YYEKEE (reference sequence). CDR3 sequence reads: CASRPGGDTQYF. CDR3 nucleotide sequence: TGTGCCAGCAGGCCGGGAGGGGATACGCAGTATTTT.

The chain combines TRBV19 with TRBJ1-5; D gene unclear. The V gene's germline CDR1 is LNHDA and CDR2 SQIVND (reference sequence). The germline V and J ends were trimmed by 3 bases and 5 bases, with 14 bases remaining between them. The CDR3 length is 15 residues. This CDR3 reads CASSMTAGLDQPQHF. The CDR3 DNA follows: TGTGCCAGTAGTATGACCGCGGGCTTGGATCAGCCCCAGCATTTT.

The genes are TRBV9 and TRBJ2-3; the match to TRBD2 covers 11 bases. V lost 3 bases to trimming and J lost 5 bases; unmatched junction nucleotides: 2. The germline V gene has CDR1 SGDLS and CDR2 YYNGEE. The CDR3 is 14 amino acids. The CDR3 sequence is CASSGLAGGDTQYF. The CDR3 DNA is TGTGCCAGCAGCGGTCTAGCGGGAGGAGATACGCAGTATTTT.

A few counts support this clone. The chain links TRBV9 to TRBJ2-7; maybe TRBD2 (5 bases). This CDR3 spans 14 amino acids. CDR1 and CDR2 (germline): SGDLS, YYNGEE. The germline V and J ends were trimmed by 1 base and 6 bases, with 14 bases remaining between them. The CDR3 DNA reads as TGTGCCAGCAGCGTAACTTCCGGAGGAGGCGAGCAGTACTTC. Its protein product is CASSVTSGGGEQYF. The complete variable domain, with remaining parts taken from reference TRBV9 and TRBJ2-7, reads DSGVTQTPKHLITATGQRVTLRCSPRSGDLSVYWYQQSLDQGLQFLIQYYNGEERAKGNILERFSAQQFPDLHSELNLSSLELGDSALYFCASSVTSGGGEQYFGPGTRLTVT.

The chain has TRBV11-3 and TRBJ1-2; D remains ambiguous. The length of the CDR3 is 13 residues. Trimming stripped 5 bases from V and 8 bases from J, with 15 bases between. Per the germline V gene, CDR1 is SGHNT and CDR2 is YENEEA. The CDR3 is CASSQGRGEGYTF. Written as DNA, the CDR3 is TGTGCCAGCAGCCAAGGGCGGGGAGAGGGCTACACCTTC.

This chain connects TRBV28 to TRBJ2-5; TRBD2 aligns across 9 bases. In germline, CDR1 is MDHEN, CDR2 SYDVKM. The CDR3 is 16 residues long. Unmatched junction bases numbered 8, after V lost 1 base and J lost 5 bases. The CDR3 here is CASSLSLAGAYETQYF. The CDR3 DNA reads TGTGCCAGCAGTTTATCCTTAGCGGGAGCTTATGAGACCCAGTACTTC.

The gene calls are TRBV7-2 and TRBJ1-2; the D gene is possibly TRBD1 (5 bases). V lost 7 bases to trimming and J lost 5 bases, with 17 bases between them. The CDR3 contains 14 residues. Germline V gives CDR1 SGHTA, CDR2 FQGNSA. The CDR3, as DNA: TGTGCCAGCACCTCCCAGGCGGGGCCATATGGCTACACCTTC. It encodes CASTSQAGPYGYTF.

Comment on this clone: The same CDR3 also results from other DNA sequences found in this sample. The chain joins TRBV6-5 to TRBJ2-7, with no clear D. The CDR3 runs to 15 residues. Trimming removed 0 bases at V and 0 bases at J, with 9 bases between. Germline V lookup: CDR1 MNHEY, CDR2 SVGAGI. The CDR3 DNA reads TGTGCCAGCAGTTACTCCGGCACCCTCTCCTACGAGCAGTACTTC. This encodes CASSYSGTLSYEQYF.

The V call is TRBV15, the J call TRBJ1-1; 7 bases fit TRBD1. V lost 0 bases to trimming and J lost 5 bases; unmatched junction nucleotides: 6. The CDR3 extends over 15 amino acids. CDR1 and CDR2 (germline): LNHNV, YYDKDF (reference sequence). The CDR3 bases are TGTGCCACCAGCAGAGACGGCAGGGGGTTTACTGAAGCTTTCTTT. Amino acids: CATSRDGRGFTEAFF.

V is TRBV19 and J is TRBJ2-3, with D unresolved. CDR1 LNHDA and CDR2 SQIVND come from the germline V gene (reference sequence). V was shortened by 4 bases and J by 4 bases, with 9 bases between the two germline ends. The CDR3 is made up of 13 amino acids. In DNA, the CDR3 is TGTGCCAGTAGTAGGCTAGGATCAGATACGCAGTATTTT. As protein: CASSRLGSDTQYF.

This clone was detected once. DNA for the CDR3: TGCGCCAGCAGCCCCGTTTCGGGGTCCAAAAACATTCAGTACTTC. It encodes CASSPVSGSKNIQYF. The chain has TRBV5-1 and TRBJ2-4, with D tentatively TRBD2 (5 bases). Germline V gene data show CDR1 as SGHRS and CDR2 as YFSETQ. The CDR3 runs 15 residues. V lost 4 bases, J lost 2 bases, and 13 bases lay in between.

This chain links TRBV11-2 with TRBJ2-3; D is unresolved. V was clipped by 5 bases and J by 8 bases, with 20 bases between them. Germline loops: CDR1 SGHAT, CDR2 FQNNGV. CDR3 size: 15 residues. DNA for the CDR3: TGTGCCAGCAGCCAACAATCGAGCGCCGTCGGTACGCAGTATTTT. Amino acids: CASSQQSSAVGTQYF.

The gene calls are TRBV7-3 and TRBJ2-1, with TRBD2 identical over 9 bases. Germline loops: CDR1 SGHTA, CDR2 FQGTGA. This CDR3 is 16 amino acids long. V shed 5 bases, J shed 5 bases, and the junction held 10 bases outside the gene matches. CDR3 residues: CASSTPGLAGHNEQFF. DNA for the CDR3: TGTGCCAGCAGCACCCCGGGACTAGCTGGGCACAATGAGCAGTTCTTC.

Concerning this clone: Other DNA sequences within the sample encode an identical CDR3. CDR3: CASSPPGTGPYEQYF. The CDR3 region has the DNA TGTGCCAGCAGTCCCCCCGGGACAGGGCCCTACGAGCAGTACTTC. The chain combines TRBV28 with TRBJ2-7; 9 bases match TRBD1. Per the germline V gene, CDR1 is MDHEN and CDR2 is SYDVKM. Trimming removed 5 bases from V and 2 bases from J; junction bases left unmatched: 7. The CDR3 contains 15 residues.

CDR3 sequence reads: CASSLYSGGRTNTEAFF. The CDR3 DNA follows: TGTGCCAGCAGCTTATATTCTGGCGGCAGAACCAACACTGAAGCTTTCTTT. The V gene is TRBV11-2, the J gene TRBJ1-1; the D is unclear. The CDR3 has 17 residues. The V gene lost 2 bases and the J gene lost 2 bases, with 18 bases spanning the gap. In germline, CDR1 is SGHAT, CDR2 FQNNGV.

This chain joins TRBV4-2 and TRBJ2-7; TRBD2 aligns across 7 bases. J lost 6 bases, V lost 0 bases, and 11 bases had no gene match. Germline CDR1 is LGHNA and CDR2 is YNFKEQ. The length of the CDR3 is 16 residues. CDR3 region: CASSQDARTRPGEQYF. In DNA form, the CDR3 reads TGTGCCAGCAGCCAAGATGCCCGGACTAGACCCGGCGAGCAGTACTTC.

This sequence joins TRBV6-1 and TRBJ2-7; possible D gene TRBD2, 6 bases. Between the trimmed V and J ends, which lost 3 bases and 1 base, there was a span of 19 bases. Germline V gene lookup returns CDR1 MNHNS and CDR2 SASEGT. CDR3 length: 17 amino acids. As DNA, the CDR3 is TGTGCCAGCAGTGAGAGAATTCGGGACTGGACTTCCTACGAGCAGTACTTC. Its translation is CASSERIRDWTSYEQYF.

This chain uses TRBV11-2 with TRBJ2-1, with 7 bases aligning to TRBD1. Germline CDR1 SGHAT, CDR2 FQNNGV. The length of the CDR3 is 15 residues. V was clipped by 4 bases and J by 10 bases; unmatched bases: 13. CDR3 residues: CASSSPGQITLEQFF. In nucleotides, the CDR3 is TGTGCCAGCAGCTCCCCGGGACAGATCACCCTAGAGCAGTTCTTC.

The chain uses TRBV18 and TRBJ2-3; 9 bases agree with TRBD2. Germline CDR1 KGHSH, CDR2 LQKENI. Trimming cost V 3 bases and J 5 bases; bases outside gene matches: 18. The CDR3 sequence is 19 residues long. The CDR3 spells CASSPLAGRAGPAGDTQYF. DNA of the CDR3: TGTGCCAGCTCACCGCTAGCGGGGAGGGCCGGTCCCGCTGGAGATACGCAGTATTTT.

The chain carries TRBV18 and TRBJ1-1, with a weak D call TRBD1 (5 bases). Trimming shortened V by 2 bases and J by 2 bases, and 15 bases separated the two germline ends. This CDR3 spans 16 amino acids. The germline V gene encodes CDR1 KGHSH and CDR2 LQKENI. CDR3 loop: CASSPRSGLSNTEAFF. The CDR3 DNA sequence: TGTGCCAGCTCACCAAGATCGGGGCTTTCTAACACTGAAGCTTTCTTT.

The genes are TRBV27 and TRBJ2-7, with 11 bases lining up with TRBD1. Unmatched junction bases numbered 3, after V lost 5 bases and J lost 3 bases. Germline V gene lookup returns CDR1 MNHEY and CDR2 SMNVEV (reference sequence). The CDR3 is made up of 14 amino acids. This CDR3 reads CASSRTGGDYEQYF. CDR3 DNA sequence: TGTGCCAGCAGTCGGACAGGGGGCGACTACGAGCAGTACTTC.

The V call is TRBV28, the J call TRBJ2-7; D may correspond to TRBD1 or TRBD2 (5 bases each). Germline V CDR1 and CDR2: MDHEN, SYDVKM. This CDR3 has 15 amino acids. V was trimmed by 7 bases and J by 0 bases, leaving 16 bases between them. DNA for the CDR3: TGTGCCAGCACTCAGCGGTTCAGGGCCTCCTACGAGCAGTACTTC. Amino acid sequence: CASTQRFRASYEQYF.

V usage is TRBV14 and J usage is TRBJ2-2, with TRBD1 matching 12 bases. The germline gives CDR1 SGHDN, CDR2 FVKESK. This CDR3 spans 17 amino acids. V gave up 2 bases and J gave up 5 bases; unmatched junction bases: 6. The CDR3 reads CASSQPGQGAYTGELFF. The CDR3 nucleotides are TGTGCCAGCAGCCAACCGGGACAGGGGGCGTATACCGGGGAGCTGTTTTTT.

V and J are TRBV6-5 and TRBJ2-7; maybe TRBD1 (6 bases). Trimming took off 8 bases at V and 2 bases at J, with 16 bases between the two ends. This CDR3 comprises 14 residues. The germline V gene has CDR1 MNHEY and CDR2 SVGAGI. CDR3 amino acids: CASRRMDSAYEQYF. The CDR3 nucleotides read TGTGCCAGCCGACGCATGGACAGCGCCTACGAGCAGTACTTC.

The V call is TRBV7-8, the J call TRBJ2-7, with 9 bases lining up with TRBD1. Per germline, CDR1 SGHVS and CDR2 FQNEAQ. The CDR3 sequence is 15 residues long. V lost 3 bases, J lost 5 bases, and 8 bases stayed unmatched. The CDR3 DNA is TGTGCCAGCAGCTTTTCCCGGACAGGGGCGCACGAGCAGTACTTC. It specifies CASSFSRTGAHEQYF. Full variable domain (outside the CDR3, taken from reference TRBV7-8 and TRBJ2-7): GAGVSQSPRYKVAKRGQDVALRCDPISGHVSLFWYQQALGQGPEFLTYFQNEAQLDKSGLPSDRFFAERPEGSVSTLKIQRTQQEDSAVYLCASSFSRTGAHEQYFGPGTRLTVT.